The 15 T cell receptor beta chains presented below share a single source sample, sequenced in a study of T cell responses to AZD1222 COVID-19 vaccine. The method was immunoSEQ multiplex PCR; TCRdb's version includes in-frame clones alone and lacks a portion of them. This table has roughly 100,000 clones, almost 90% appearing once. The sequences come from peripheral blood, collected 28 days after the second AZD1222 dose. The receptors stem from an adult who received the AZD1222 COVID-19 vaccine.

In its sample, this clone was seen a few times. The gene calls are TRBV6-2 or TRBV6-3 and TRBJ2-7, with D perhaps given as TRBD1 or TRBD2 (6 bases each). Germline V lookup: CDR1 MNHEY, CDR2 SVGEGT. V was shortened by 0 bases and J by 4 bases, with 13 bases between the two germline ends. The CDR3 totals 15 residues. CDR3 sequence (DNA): TGTGCCAGCAGTTACTCTTCGGGGGCAGGGTACGAGCAGTACTTC. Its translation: CASSYSSGAGYEQYF.

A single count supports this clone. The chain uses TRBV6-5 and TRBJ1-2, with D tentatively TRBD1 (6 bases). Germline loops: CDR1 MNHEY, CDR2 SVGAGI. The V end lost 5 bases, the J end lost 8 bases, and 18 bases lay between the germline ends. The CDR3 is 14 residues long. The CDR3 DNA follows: TGTGCCAGCAGTCCGCGAGTTCAACAGGGCGGCTACACCTTC. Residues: CASSPRVQQGGYTF.

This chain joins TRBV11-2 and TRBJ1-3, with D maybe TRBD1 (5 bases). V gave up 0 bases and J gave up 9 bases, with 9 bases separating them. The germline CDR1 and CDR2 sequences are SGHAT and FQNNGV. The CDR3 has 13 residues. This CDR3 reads CASSLERGSTIYF. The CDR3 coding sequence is TGTGCCAGCAGCTTAGAGAGGGGATCCACCATATATTTT.

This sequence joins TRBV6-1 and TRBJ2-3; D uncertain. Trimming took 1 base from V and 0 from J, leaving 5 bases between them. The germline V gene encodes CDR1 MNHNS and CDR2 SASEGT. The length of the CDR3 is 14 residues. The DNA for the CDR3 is TGTGCCAGCAGTGAAGGTGCTAGCACAGATACGCAGTATTTT. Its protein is CASSEGASTDTQYF.

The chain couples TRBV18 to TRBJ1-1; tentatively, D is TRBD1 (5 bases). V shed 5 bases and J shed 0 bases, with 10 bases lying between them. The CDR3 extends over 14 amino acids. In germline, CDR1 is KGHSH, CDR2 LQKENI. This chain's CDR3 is CASSTRDLNTEAFF. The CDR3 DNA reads TGTGCCAGCTCAACCAGGGATTTGAACACTGAAGCTTTCTTT.

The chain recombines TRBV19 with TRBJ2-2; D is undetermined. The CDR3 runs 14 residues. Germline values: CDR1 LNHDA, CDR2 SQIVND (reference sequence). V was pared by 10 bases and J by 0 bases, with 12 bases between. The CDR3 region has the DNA TGTGCCACCTACAAAACCACGAACACCGGGGAGCTGTTTTTT. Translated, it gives CATYKTTNTGELFF.

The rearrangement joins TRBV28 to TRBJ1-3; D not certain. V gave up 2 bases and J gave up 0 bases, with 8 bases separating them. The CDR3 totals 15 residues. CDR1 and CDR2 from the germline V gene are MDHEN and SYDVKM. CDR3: CASSLGSLSGNTIYF. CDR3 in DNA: TGTGCCAGCAGTTTAGGCAGCCTCTCTGGAAACACCATATATTTT. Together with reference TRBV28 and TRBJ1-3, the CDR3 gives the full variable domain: DVKVTQSSRYLVKRTGEKVFLECVQDMDHENMFWYRQDPGLGLRLIYFSYDVKMKEKGDIPEGYSVSREKKERFSLILESASTNQTSMYLCASSLGSLSGNTIYFGEGSWLTVV.

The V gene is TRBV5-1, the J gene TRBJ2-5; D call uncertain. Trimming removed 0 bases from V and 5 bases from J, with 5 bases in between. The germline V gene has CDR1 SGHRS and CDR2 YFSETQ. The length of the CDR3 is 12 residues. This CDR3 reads CASSLADETQYF. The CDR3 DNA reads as TGCGCCAGCAGCTTGGCCGATGAGACCCAGTACTTC.

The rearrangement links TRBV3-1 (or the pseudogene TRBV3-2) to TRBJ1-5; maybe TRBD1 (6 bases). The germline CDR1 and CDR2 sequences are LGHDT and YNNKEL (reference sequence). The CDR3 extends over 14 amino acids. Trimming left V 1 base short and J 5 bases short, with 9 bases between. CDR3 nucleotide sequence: TGTGCCAGCAGCCAAGGGACAGCGTATCAGCCCCAGCATTTT. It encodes CASSQGTAYQPQHF.

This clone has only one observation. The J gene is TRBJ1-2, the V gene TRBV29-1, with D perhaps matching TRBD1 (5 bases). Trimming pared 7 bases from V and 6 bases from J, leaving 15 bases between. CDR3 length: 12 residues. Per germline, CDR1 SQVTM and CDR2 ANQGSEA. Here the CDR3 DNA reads TGCAGCGCCCTCGGTGGGGGAAATGGCTACACCTTC. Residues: CSALGGGNGYTF. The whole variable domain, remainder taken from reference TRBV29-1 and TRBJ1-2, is SAVISQKPSRDICQRGTSLTIQCQVDSQVTMMFWYRQQPGQSLTLIATANQGSEATYESGFVIDKFPISRPNLTFSTLTVSNMSPEDSSIYLCSALGGGNGYTFGSGTRLTVV.

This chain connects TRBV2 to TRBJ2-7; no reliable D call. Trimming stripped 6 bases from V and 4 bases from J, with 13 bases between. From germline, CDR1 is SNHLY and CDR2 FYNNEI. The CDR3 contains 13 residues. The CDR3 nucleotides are TGTGCCAGCAGCCGGGCGACTGGATACGAGCAGTACTTC. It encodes CASSRATGYEQYF.

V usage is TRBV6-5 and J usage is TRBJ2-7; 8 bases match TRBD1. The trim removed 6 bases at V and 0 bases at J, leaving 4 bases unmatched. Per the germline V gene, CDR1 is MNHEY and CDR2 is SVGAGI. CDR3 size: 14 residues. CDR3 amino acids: CASRGQVSSYEQYF. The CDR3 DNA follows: TGTGCCAGCAGGGGACAGGTGAGCTCCTACGAGCAGTACTTC.

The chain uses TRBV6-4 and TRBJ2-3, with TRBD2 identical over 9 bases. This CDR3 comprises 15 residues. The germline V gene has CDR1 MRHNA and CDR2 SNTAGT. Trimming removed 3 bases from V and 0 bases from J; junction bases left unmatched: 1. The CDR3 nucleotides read TGTGCCAGCAGTGAGCTAGCGGGAAGCACAGATACGCAGTATTTT. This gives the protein CASSELAGSTDTQYF.

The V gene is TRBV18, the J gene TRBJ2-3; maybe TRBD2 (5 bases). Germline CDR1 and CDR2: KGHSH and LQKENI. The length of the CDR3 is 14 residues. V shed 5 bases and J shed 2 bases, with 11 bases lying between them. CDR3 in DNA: TGTGCCAGCTCAGTCGGGATTTCCACAGATACGCAGTATTTT. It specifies CASSVGISTDTQYF.

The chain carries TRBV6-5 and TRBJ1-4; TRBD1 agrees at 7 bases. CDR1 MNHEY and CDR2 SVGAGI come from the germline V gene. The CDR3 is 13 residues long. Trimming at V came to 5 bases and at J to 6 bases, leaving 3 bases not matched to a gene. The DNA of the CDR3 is TGTGCCAGCAGTCGAGACAGGGATGAAAAACTGTTTTTT. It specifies CASSRDRDEKLFF.